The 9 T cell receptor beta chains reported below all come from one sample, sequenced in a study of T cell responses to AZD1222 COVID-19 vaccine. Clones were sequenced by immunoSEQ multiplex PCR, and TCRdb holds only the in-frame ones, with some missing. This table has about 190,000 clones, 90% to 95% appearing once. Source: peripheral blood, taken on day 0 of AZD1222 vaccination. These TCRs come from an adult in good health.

CDR3 nucleotides: TGTGCCAGCAACTTCCCAGGGGGCGGATCACCCCTCCACTTT. Its protein is CASNFPGGGSPLHF. The rearrangement uses TRBV5-5 and TRBJ1-6; TRBD1 matches at 8 bases. The CDR3 contains 14 residues. J gave up 10 bases and V 6 bases, and 9 bases lay outside the gene matches. Germline V CDR1 and CDR2: SGHKS, YYEKEE (reference sequence).

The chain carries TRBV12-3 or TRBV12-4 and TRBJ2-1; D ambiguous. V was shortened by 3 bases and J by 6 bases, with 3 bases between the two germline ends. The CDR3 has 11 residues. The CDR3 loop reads CASSFLNEQFF. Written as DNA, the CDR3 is TGTGCCAGCAGTTTCCTCAATGAGCAGTTCTTC.

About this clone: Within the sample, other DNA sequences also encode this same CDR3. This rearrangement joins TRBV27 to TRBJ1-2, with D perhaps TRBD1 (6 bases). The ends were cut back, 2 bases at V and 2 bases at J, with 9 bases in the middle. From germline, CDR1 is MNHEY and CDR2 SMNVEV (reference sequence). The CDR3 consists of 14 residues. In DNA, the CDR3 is TGTGCCAGCAGTTTAAACAGGGTCAACTATGGCTACACCTTC. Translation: CASSLNRVNYGYTF.

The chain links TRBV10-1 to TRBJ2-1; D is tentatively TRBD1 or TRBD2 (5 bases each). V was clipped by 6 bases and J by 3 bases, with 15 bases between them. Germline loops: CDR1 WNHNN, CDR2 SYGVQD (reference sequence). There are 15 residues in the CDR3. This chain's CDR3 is CASSDTGTIYNEQFF. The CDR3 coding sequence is TGCGCCAGCAGCGATACCGGGACCATCTACAATGAGCAGTTCTTC.

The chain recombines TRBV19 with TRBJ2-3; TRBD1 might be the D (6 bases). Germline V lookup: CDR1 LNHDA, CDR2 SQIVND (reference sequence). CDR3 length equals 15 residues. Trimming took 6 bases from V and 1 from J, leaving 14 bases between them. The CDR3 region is CASRLQGSRTDTQYF. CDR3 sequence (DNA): TGTGCCAGTAGATTACAGGGCTCTCGCACAGATACGCAGTATTTT.

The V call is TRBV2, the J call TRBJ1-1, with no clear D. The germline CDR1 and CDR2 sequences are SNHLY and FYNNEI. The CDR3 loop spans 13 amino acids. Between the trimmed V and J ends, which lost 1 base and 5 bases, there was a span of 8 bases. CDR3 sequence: CASSEDGKTEAFF. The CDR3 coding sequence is TGTGCCAGCAGTGAAGATGGAAAAACTGAAGCTTTCTTT.

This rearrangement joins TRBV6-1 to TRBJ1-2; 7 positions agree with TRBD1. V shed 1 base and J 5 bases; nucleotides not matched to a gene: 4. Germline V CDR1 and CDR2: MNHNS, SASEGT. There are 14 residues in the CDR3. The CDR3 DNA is TGTGCCAGCAGTGAAGGACAGGGAACTTATGGCTACACCTTC. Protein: CASSEGQGTYGYTF.

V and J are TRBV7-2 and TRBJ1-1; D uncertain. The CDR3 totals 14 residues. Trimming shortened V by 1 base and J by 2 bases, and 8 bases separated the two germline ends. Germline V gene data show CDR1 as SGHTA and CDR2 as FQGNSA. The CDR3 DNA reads TGTGCCAGCAGCTTAGTTACGTCTAACACTGAAGCTTTCTTT. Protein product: CASSLVTSNTEAFF.

The CDR3 DNA reads TGTGCCAGCAGCTTGCCGTCTAGCGGGAGAGTTTACAATGAGCAGTTCTTC. Its protein is CASSLPSSGRVYNEQFF. J is TRBJ2-1 and V is TRBV7-3; 10 bases line up with TRBD2. The V and J ends lost 3 bases and 4 bases, in that order; junction bases with no gene match: 9. The CDR3 runs 17 residues. CDR1 is SGHTA and CDR2 is FQGTGA in the germline V gene. Full variable domain (remainder filled in from reference TRBV7-3 and TRBJ2-1): GAGVSQTPSNKVTEKGKYVELRCDPISGHTALYWYRQSLGQGPEFLIYFQGTGAADDSGLPNDRFFAVRPEGSVSTLKIQRTERGDSAVYLCASSLPSSGRVYNEQFFGPGTRLTVL.